This is a list of T cell receptor beta chains from one sample in a study of blood T cell repertoires in COVID-19. This table comes from immunoSEQ multiplex PCR, and its TCRdb copy is limited to in-frame clones, with some not included. This table holds about 440,000 clones, roughly 85% found once. Sequenced sample: PBMCs or T cells enriched from blood (not recorded which). The receptors shown here come from a woman younger than 35 with acute COVID-19. The CDR3 runs from the conserved cysteine through the conserved F or W. The D gene is left open where the match is weak. A clone size is listed for some rows: how often the clone was seen (once, few, many), or a class if it is expanded.

v_gene	abundance	d_gene	len	j_gene	CDR3nt	CDR3aa
TRBV13	once	-	14	TRBJ2-5	TGTGCCAGCAGCCTCCTCGAGTACCAAGAGACCCAGTACTTC	CASSLLEYQETQYF
TRBV7-9	-	-	14	TRBJ1-1	TGTGCCAGCAGCTTAGGCGCCACGGGCACTGAAGCTTTCTTT	CASSLGATGTEAFF
TRBV30	-	-	15	TRBJ2-6	TGTGCCTGGAGGACCCCGGGAGCTGGGGCCAACGTCCTGACTTTC	CAWRTPGAGANVLTF
TRBV4-3	-	-	16	TRBJ1-2	TGCGCCAGCAGCCAAGTGCGGGGGAGAGGTCTCTATGGCTACACCTTC	CASSQVRGRGLYGYTF
TRBV11-2	-	TRBD2	14	TRBJ2-5	TGTGCCAGCAGCGGGGGGGGACCCAAAGAGACCCAGTACTTC	CASSGGGPKETQYF
TRBV7-8	-	TRBD1	16	TRBJ2-5	TGTGCCAGCAGCTCGCAACACAGGGGGAGGCTAGAGACCCAGTACTTC	CASSSQHRGRLETQYF
TRBV4-1	few	-	16	TRBJ1-2	TGCGCCAGCAGCCAAAAAGGCACAGGTTCTAACTATGGCTACACCTTC	CASSQKGTGSNYGYTF
TRBV3-1/TRBV3-2	-	-	14	TRBJ1-1	TGTGCCAGCAGCCAGTCACTAATGAACACTGAAGCTTTCTTT	CASSQSLMNTEAFF
TRBV6-2/TRBV6-3	few	-	14	TRBJ2-3	TGTGCCAGCAGTTCGGGATTGCACACAGATACGCAGTATTTT	CASSSGLHTDTQYF
TRBV12-3/TRBV12-4	-	-	12	TRBJ2-7	TGTGCCAGCAGTTGGGTAGTAGCCGAGCAGTACTTC	CASSWVVAEQYF
TRBV19	-	-	13	TRBJ1-5	TGTGCCAGTACCGACCCGGGTCATCAGCCCCAGCATTTT	CASTDPGHQPQHF
TRBV3-1/TRBV3-2	-	-	13	TRBJ1-5	TGTGCCAGCAGCCAACCAGGAAGGAAGCCCCAGCATTTT	CASSQPGRKPQHF
TRBV2	-	-	14	TRBJ2-7	TGTGCCAGCAGAGCAGGATTTGGGCAGGGTGAGCAGTACTTC	CASRAGFGQGEQYF
TRBV10-3	few	TRBD2	14	TRBJ2-5	TGTGCCATCAGTCGTAGCGGGGGGGAAGAGACCCAGTACTTC	CAISRSGGEETQYF